This entry features one T cell receptor beta chain sequence. Its antigen remains unidentified. The entry originates in a study of blood T cells in healthy people across ages. Regarding the study as a whole: Investigators viewed diversity estimates from one million T cells as underestimates, the study reported.

Primed by a sample-barcoded 5' primer and a J-beta primer mix, a second PCR proceeded for about 6 to 12 cycles. Each sample yielded at least 2.5 million CDR3-containing paired-end reads. MiXCR was run by TCRdb on the 5' RACE reads, yielding one entry per CDR3 protein. The data show approximately 800,000 distinct CDR3 sequences, around 25% seen once. Germline V gene data show CDR1 as SGHNT and CDR2 as YYREEE (reference sequence). The CDR3 is 13 amino acids. These data also featured in a second study, about T cells of mothers and their children. This second study notes: For each mother, over 10 million TCR beta CDR3 reads were obtained, and for each child, around 3 million.

This clonotype was sampled from a boy aged 10-17 years in good health. V usage is TRBV5-4 and J usage is TRBJ2-5; TRBD2 is a possible D gene (5 bases). The end of the DNA aligns better with TRBJ2-7, so the J call may be wrong. The sample consisted of blood. The CDR3 DNA reads TGTGCCAGCAGGTCACATCTAGCTTACGAGCAGTACTTC. Its protein product is CASRSHLAYEQYF.